Listed below are T cell receptor beta chains from one sample, sequenced in a study of blood T cell repertoires in COVID-19. Assay used: immunoSEQ multiplex PCR; TCRdb lists only in-frame clones, some missing. Here the sample spans around 140,000 clones, approximately 84% being singletons. What was sequenced was PBMCs or T cells enriched from blood (not recorded which). The receptors derive from a woman in her fifties or sixties with acute COVID-19. Both conserved end residues are part of each CDR3. The D gene is left open where the match is weak. Expanded clones get a size class; other rows say once, few or many, or leave the size out.

>TRBJ1-5|NA|TRBV18|NA
CASSLNNQPQHF
TGTGCCAGCTCCCTTAACAATCAGCCCCAGCATTTT
>TRBJ2-7|NA|TRBV21-1|NA
CASSKRRSTHEQYF
TGTGCCAGCAGCAAAAGGAGGTCTACCCACGAGCAGTACTTC
>TRBJ1-2|NA|TRBV3-1/TRBV3-2|TRBD1
CASSLRAGGYGYTF
TGTGCCAGCAGCCTCCGGGCAGGGGGCTATGGCTACACCTTC
>TRBJ2-1|NA|TRBV29-1|TRBD2
CSGSGRGFLNEQFF
TGCAGCGGTTCAGGGAGGGGTTTTCTGAATGAGCAGTTCTTC
>TRBJ1-6|NA|TRBV6-4|NA
CASSREMGSPLHF
TGTGCCAGCAGTCGGGAGATGGGTTCACCCCTCCACTTT
>TRBJ2-5|NA|TRBV5-1|NA
CASSFKSAQETQYF
TGCGCCAGCAGCTTCAAAAGCGCCCAAGAGACCCAGTACTTC
>TRBJ2-7|NA|TRBV6-2/TRBV6-3|NA
CASSLVPAGMVGEQYF
TGTGCCAGCAGTTTAGTCCCAGCAGGGATGGTGGGCGAGCAGTACTTC
>TRBJ1-3|once|TRBV28|NA
CASNPPVGAAGNTIYF
TGTGCCAGCAACCCCCCGGTCGGAGCCGCGGGAAACACCATATATTTT
>TRBJ1-3|NA|TRBV18|NA
CASSLGDSGNTIYF
TGTGCCAGCTCACTAGGGGACTCTGGAAACACCATATATTTT
>TRBJ1-5|few|TRBV11-2|NA
CASSLGDINQPQHF
TGTGCCAGCAGCTTAGGAGATATCAATCAGCCCCAGCATTTT
>TRBJ2-3|NA|TRBV5-4|TRBD2
CASSSMTRSGRDTQYF
TGTGCCAGCAGCTCCATGACTAGAAGCGGGAGGGATACGCAGTATTTT
>TRBJ2-3|NA|TRBV10-3|NA
CAISAGVEGTDTQYF
TGTGCCATCAGTGCGGGAGTGGAGGGCACAGATACGCAGTATTTT
>TRBJ2-7|NA|TRBV7-9|TRBD2
CASSLEVAGPYEQYF
TGTGCCAGCAGCCTCGAGGTAGCGGGACCCTACGAGCAGTACTTC
>TRBJ1-1|NA|TRBV28|TRBD1
CASSLTGQGAVRAEAFF
TGTGCCAGCAGTTTAACCGGACAGGGGGCCGTCCGGGCTGAAGCTTTCTTT
>TRBJ2-3|NA|TRBV7-8|NA
CASSLKEGNTDTQYF
TGTGCCAGCAGCTTAAAGGAGGGGAACACAGATACGCAGTATTTT
>TRBJ2-1|NA|TRBV2|NA
CASVTLEQFF
TGTGCCAGCGTGACACTGGAGCAGTTCTTC
>TRBJ2-1|NA|TRBV3-1/TRBV3-2|NA
CASSQDGKRALVDEQFF
TGTGCCAGCAGCCAAGATGGCAAGCGGGCCCTGGTCGATGAGCAGTTCTTC
>TRBJ2-7|NA|TRBV11-2|TRBD2
CASSPTSGFSYEQYF
TGTGCCAGCAGCCCCACTAGCGGGTTCTCCTACGAGCAGTACTTC
>TRBJ2-5|NA|TRBV19|TRBD1
CASAGTGRETQYF
TGTGCCAGTGCCGGGACAGGCAGAGAGACCCAGTACTTC
>TRBJ1-4|few|TRBV5-6|NA
CASSRTVKGEKLFF
TGTGCCAGCAGCCGGACAGTCAAGGGTGAAAAACTGTTTTTT
>TRBJ2-1|NA|TRBV7-3|NA
CASSLTIGPSNEQFF
TGTGCCAGCAGCTTAACTATTGGGCCCTCCAATGAGCAGTTCTTC
>TRBJ2-7|NA|TRBV4-3|TRBD2
CASSLIAGVHEQYF
TGCGCCAGCAGCCTTATAGCGGGAGTCCACGAGCAGTACTTC
>TRBJ2-1|NA|TRBV11-3|NA
CASSLGSGMGGGDYNEQFF
TGTGCCAGCAGCTTAGGTAGCGGGATGGGAGGGGGCGACTACAATGAGCAGTTCTTC
>TRBJ2-3|NA|TRBV14|NA
CASSSQGDTQYF
TGTGCCAGCAGCTCACAGGGTGATACGCAGTATTTT
>TRBJ1-5|NA|TRBV10-3|TRBD1
CAISDPPAGGPYSNQPQHF
TGTGCCATCAGTGACCCGCCGGCAGGGGGCCCCTATAGCAATCAGCCCCAGCATTTT
>TRBJ1-3|NA|TRBV6-5|NA
CASSFFGGSGNTIYF
TGTGCCAGCAGTTTCTTCGGGGGCTCTGGAAACACCATATATTTT
>TRBJ1-4|NA|TRBV5-1|NA
CASSLAEPGGEKLFF
TGCGCCAGCAGCTTGGCCGAGCCGGGCGGGGAAAAACTGTTTTTT
>TRBJ1-1|NA|TRBV30|NA
CAWRNRGGTEAFF
TGTGCCTGGAGAAACCGGGGAGGTACTGAAGCTTTCTTT
>TRBJ1-1|NA|TRBV5-1|TRBD1
CASSYQTGTGYTNTEAFF
TGCGCCAGCAGTTACCAAACCGGGACAGGGTATACGAACACTGAAGCTTTCTTT
>TRBJ2-3|NA|TRBV11-3|TRBD2
CASSDSGLAGVDTQYF
TGTGCCAGCAGCGACTCAGGACTAGCGGGAGTAGATACGCAGTATTTT
>TRBJ2-7|NA|TRBV3-1/TRBV3-2|TRBD2
CASSQDLPGTSGSLGYEQYF
TGTGCCAGCAGCCAAGACCTCCCCGGGACTAGCGGGAGTTTGGGTTACGAGCAGTACTTC
>TRBJ2-3|NA|TRBV7-3|TRBD2
CASSLSAAGGTDTQYF
TGTGCCAGCAGCTTAAGTGCAGCGGGAGGGACAGATACGCAGTATTTT
>TRBJ2-2|NA|TRBV29-1|TRBD1
CSVTGQLNTGELFF
TGCAGCGTGACGGGACAGCTTAACACCGGGGAGCTGTTTTTT
>TRBJ2-7|once|TRBV9|TRBD2
CASSVGSGTETYEQYF
TGTGCCAGCAGCGTGGGAAGCGGGACCGAGACCTACGAGCAGTACTTC
>TRBJ2-7|NA|TRBV15|TRBD2
CATSNQGSGSYEQYF
TGTGCCACCAGCAACCAAGGGAGCGGGAGCTACGAGCAGTACTTC